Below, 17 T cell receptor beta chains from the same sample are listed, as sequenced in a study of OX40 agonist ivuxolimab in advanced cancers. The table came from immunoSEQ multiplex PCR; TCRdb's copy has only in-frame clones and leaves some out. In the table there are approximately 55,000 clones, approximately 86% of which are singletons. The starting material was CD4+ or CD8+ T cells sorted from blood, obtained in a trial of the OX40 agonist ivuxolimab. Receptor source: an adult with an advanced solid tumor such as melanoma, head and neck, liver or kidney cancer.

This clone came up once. The CDR3 DNA is TGTGCCAGCAGATCGACAGGGGTCGGCAATCAGCCCCAGCATTTT. This encodes CASRSTGVGNQPQHF. This chain connects TRBV6-6 to TRBJ1-5; 8 bases match TRBD1. Trimming took 6 bases from V and 2 from J; bases not matched to a gene: 6. This CDR3 has 15 amino acids. CDR1 MNHNY and CDR2 SVGAGI come from the germline V gene (reference sequence).

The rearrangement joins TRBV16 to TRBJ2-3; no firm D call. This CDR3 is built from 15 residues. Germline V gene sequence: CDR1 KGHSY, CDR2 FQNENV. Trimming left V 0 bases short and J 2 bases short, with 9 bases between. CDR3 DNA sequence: TGTGCCAGCAGCCAATCGGGTTCCAACACAGATACGCAGTATTTT. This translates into CASSQSGSNTDTQYF.

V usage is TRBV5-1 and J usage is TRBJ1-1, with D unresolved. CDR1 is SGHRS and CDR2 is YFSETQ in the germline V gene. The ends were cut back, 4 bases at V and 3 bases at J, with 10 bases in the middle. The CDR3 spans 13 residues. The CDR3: CASSVGFDTEAFF. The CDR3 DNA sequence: TGCGCCAGCAGCGTGGGTTTCGACACTGAAGCTTTCTTT. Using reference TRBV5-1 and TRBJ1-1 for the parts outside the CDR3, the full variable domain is KAGVTQTPRYLIKTRGQQVTLSCSPISGHRSVSWYQQTPGQGLQFLFEYFSETQRNKGNFPGRFSGRQFSNSRSEMNVSTLELGDSALYLCASSVGFDTEAFFGQGTRLTVV.

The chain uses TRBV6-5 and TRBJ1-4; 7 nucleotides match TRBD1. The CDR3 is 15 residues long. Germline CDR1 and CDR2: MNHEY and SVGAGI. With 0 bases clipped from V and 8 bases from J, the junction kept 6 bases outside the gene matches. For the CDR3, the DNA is TGTGCCAGCAGTTACTCAGGGGGCGGAGGCGAAAAACTGTTTTTT. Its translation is CASSYSGGGGEKLFF.

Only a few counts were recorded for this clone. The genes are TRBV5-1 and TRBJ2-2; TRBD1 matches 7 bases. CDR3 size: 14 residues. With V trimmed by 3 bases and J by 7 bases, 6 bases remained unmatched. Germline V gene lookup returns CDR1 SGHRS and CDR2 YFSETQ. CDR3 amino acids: CASSSRGMGGELFF. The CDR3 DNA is TGCGCCAGCAGCTCCAGGGGGATGGGCGGGGAGCTGTTTTTT.

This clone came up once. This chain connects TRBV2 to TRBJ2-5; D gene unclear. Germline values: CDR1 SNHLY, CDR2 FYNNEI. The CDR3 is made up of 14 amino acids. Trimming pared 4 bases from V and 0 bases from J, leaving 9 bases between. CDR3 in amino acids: CASSARSYQETQYF. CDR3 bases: TGTGCCAGCAGTGCCAGGTCGTACCAAGAGACCCAGTACTTC.

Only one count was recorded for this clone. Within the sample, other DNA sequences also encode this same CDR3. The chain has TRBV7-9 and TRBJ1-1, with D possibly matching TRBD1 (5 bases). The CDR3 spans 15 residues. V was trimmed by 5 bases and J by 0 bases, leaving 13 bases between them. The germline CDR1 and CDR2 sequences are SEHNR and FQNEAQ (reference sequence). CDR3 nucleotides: TGTGCCAGCAGCCTAGGAGGGGCTATGAACACTGAAGCTTTCTTT. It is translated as CASSLGGAMNTEAFF.

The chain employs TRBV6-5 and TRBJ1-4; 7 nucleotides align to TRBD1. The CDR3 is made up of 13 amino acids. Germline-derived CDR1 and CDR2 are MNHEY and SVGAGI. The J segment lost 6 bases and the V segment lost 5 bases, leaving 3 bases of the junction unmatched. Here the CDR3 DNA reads TGTGCCAGCAGTAGGGACAGCTATGAAAAACTGTTTTTT. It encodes CASSRDSYEKLFF.

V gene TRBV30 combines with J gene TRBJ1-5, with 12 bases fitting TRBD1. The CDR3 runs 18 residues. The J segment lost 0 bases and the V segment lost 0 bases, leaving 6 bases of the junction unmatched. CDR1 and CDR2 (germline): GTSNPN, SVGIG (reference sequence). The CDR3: CAWSVGTGGYYSNQPQHF. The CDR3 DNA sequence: TGTGCCTGGAGTGTAGGGACAGGGGGCTACTATAGCAATCAGCCCCAGCATTTT.

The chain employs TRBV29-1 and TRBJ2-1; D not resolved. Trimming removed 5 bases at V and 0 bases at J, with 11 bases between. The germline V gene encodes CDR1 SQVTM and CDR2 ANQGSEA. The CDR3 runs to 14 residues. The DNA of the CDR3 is TGCAGCGTTCGAGACGAAAGCTCCTACAATGAGCAGTTCTTC. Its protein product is CSVRDESSYNEQFF.

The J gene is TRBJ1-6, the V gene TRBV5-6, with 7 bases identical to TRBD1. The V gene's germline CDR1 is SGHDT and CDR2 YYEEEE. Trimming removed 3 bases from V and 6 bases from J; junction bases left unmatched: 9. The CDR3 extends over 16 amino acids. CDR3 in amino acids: CASSYDGTASNSPLHF. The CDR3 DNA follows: TGTGCCAGCAGCTACGATGGGACAGCAAGTAATTCACCCCTCCACTTT.

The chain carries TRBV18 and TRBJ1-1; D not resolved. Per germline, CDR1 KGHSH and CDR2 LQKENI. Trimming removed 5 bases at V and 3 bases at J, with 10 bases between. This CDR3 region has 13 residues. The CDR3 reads CASSLIRDTEAFF. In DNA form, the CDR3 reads TGTGCCAGCTCATTAATTCGGGACACTGAAGCTTTCTTT.

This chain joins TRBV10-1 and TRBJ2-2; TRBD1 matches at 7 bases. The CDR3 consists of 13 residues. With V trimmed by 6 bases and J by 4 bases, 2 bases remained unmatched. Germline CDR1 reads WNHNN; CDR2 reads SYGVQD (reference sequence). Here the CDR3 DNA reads TGCGCCAGCAGGCCAGGGGGCACCGGGGAGCTGTTTTTT. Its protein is CASRPGGTGELFF.

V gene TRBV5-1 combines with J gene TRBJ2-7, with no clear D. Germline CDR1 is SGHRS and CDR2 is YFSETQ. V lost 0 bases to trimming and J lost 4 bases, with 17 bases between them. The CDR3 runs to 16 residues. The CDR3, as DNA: TGCGCCAGCAGCTTGGCCTCAATGCCCAAGAATTACGAGCAGTACTTC. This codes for CASSLASMPKNYEQYF.

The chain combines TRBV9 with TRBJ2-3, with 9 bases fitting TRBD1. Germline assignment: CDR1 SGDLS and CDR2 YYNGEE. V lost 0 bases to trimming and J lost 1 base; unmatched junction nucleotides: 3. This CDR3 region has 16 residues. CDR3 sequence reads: CASSVGTGVRTDTQYF. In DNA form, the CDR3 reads TGTGCCAGCAGCGTAGGGACAGGGGTCCGCACAGATACGCAGTATTTT.

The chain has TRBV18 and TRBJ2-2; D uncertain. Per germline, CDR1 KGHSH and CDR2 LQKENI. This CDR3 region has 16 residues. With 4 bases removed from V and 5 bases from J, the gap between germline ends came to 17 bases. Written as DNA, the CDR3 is TGTGCCAGCTCACGGCTGGGCCAGGCAGAGACCGGGGAGCTGTTTTTT. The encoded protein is CASSRLGQAETGELFF.

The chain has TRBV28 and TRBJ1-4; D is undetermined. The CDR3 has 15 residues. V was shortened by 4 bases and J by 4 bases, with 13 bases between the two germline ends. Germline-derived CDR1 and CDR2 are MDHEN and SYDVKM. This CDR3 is CASSSPQPFNEKLFF. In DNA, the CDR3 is TGTGCCAGCAGTTCACCCCAACCTTTTAATGAAAAACTGTTTTTT.